This is a list of T cell receptor beta chains from one sample in a study of human T cells and chemical hapten exposure. TCRdb re-analysed the RACE reads in MiXCR, keeping a single row per CDR3 protein. The sample holds roughly 60,000 distinct CDR3 sequences; over 10% are singletons and the top ten take roughly 2.4%. The sample in question was whole blood, obtained in connection with sensitization to the hapten diphenylcyclopropenone (DPC). The receptors stem from a man aged 25-45 years with alopecia areata. Some clones in this sample may be carry-over from other donors' samples. Both conserved end residues are trimmed from each CDR3.

CDR3 protein,J gene,CDR3 length,V gene
ASSLDPGETQY,TRBJ2-5,11,TRBV7-9
AIGQGQGNQPQH,TRBJ1-5,12,TRBV10-3
ASSLQGVYEQY,TRBJ2-7,11,TRBV27
ASSLFRVPSSLH,TRBJ1-6,12,TRBV28
ASRTTAGYNSPLH,TRBJ1-6,13,TRBV6-1
SVDPGNNNEQF,TRBJ2-1,11,TRBV29-1
ASSQDSRTSGDPDTQY,TRBJ2-3,16,TRBV14
SVGPGVDQPQH,TRBJ1-5,11,TRBV29-1
ASTWGQGAYNEQF,TRBJ2-1,13,TRBV5-4
ASGRQGLALDTQY,TRBJ2-3,13,TRBV6-5
ASSEFLAGGPQGEQF,TRBJ2-1,15,TRBV25-1
ASSWDLTDTQY,TRBJ2-3,11,TRBV28
ASSLAIYGGNTEAF,TRBJ1-1,14,TRBV12-3/TRBV12-4
ASSLRRGDDEKLF,TRBJ1-4,13,TRBV14
ASSLQGDYGYT,TRBJ1-2,11,TRBV7-9
ASSEGGETYEQY,TRBJ2-7,12,TRBV9
ASSFRGNGGADTQY,TRBJ2-3,14,TRBV11-2
ASSGGGETQY,TRBJ2-5,10,TRBV7-9
SAMTGGGSPLH,TRBJ1-6,11,TRBV20-1
ASSPKGLAGGPRNNEQF,TRBJ2-1,17,TRBV7-6
SARSAGGTYGYT,TRBJ1-2,12,TRBV20-1
ASSLWGRIYNEQF,TRBJ2-1,13,TRBV28
ASSLLDQPQH,TRBJ1-5,10,TRBV5-6
ASSAGRLDYDYT,TRBJ1-2,12,TRBV9
SVEDRRRPGANVLT,TRBJ2-6,14,TRBV29-1
ASSVGDYTQY,TRBJ2-3,10,TRBV2
ASSVGWGSSYNEQF,TRBJ2-1,14,TRBV9
ASSRGQGANVLT,TRBJ2-6,12,TRBV18
ASSFSGGITDTQY,TRBJ2-3,13,TRBV7-3
ASSPGGIMNTEAF,TRBJ1-1,13,TRBV5-1
ASTLRGGVRTDTQY,TRBJ2-3,14,TRBV6-5
SARIFGQEEPEAF,TRBJ1-1,13,TRBV20-1
ASSVSGPGDEQY,TRBJ2-7,12,TRBV9
ASSQDPTISYEQY,TRBJ2-7,13,TRBV4-1
SARRTASNQPQH,TRBJ1-5,12,TRBV20-1
SVQGLAGATYNEQF,TRBJ2-1,14,TRBV29-1
ASSLIDSNTEAF,TRBJ1-1,12,TRBV5-6
ASRSPGKTYNEQF,TRBJ2-1,13,TRBV7-2
ASSYTGGQGMANTEAF,TRBJ1-1,16,TRBV6-2/TRBV6-3
ASKSVVRGRQDTQY,TRBJ2-3,14,TRBV6-2/TRBV6-3
ASRTLGSPTNEKLF,TRBJ1-4,14,TRBV9
SVDQDRGDTGELF,TRBJ2-2,13,TRBV29-1
ASSPGLAAYEQY,TRBJ2-7,12,TRBV7-2